The 18 T cell receptor beta chains listed next were all sequenced from one sample in a study of blood T cell repertoires in COVID-19. Sequencing used immunoSEQ multiplex PCR; TCRdb keeps in-frame clones, though not all of them. Among fewer than 400,000 clones listed, 85% to 90% were seen once. The specimen sequenced was peripheral blood. The receptor set was obtained from a woman in her thirties with COVID-19, enrolled during active disease.

The V gene is TRBV7-2, the J gene TRBJ1-5; D is undetermined. V shed 3 bases and J shed 6 bases, with 6 bases lying between them. The CDR3 consists of 12 residues. Germline V gives CDR1 SGHTA, CDR2 FQGNSA. The CDR3 coding sequence is TGTGCCAGCAGCTTCGGAGGTCAGCCCCAGCATTTT. It yields the protein CASSFGGQPQHF.

The gene calls are TRBV7-8 and TRBJ1-3, with a possible D match to TRBD1 (5 bases). This CDR3 has 16 amino acids. V lost 6 bases and J lost 0, with 15 bases in between. Looked up from germline, CDR1 is SGHVS and CDR2 is FQNEAQ. The CDR3 reads CASRLDTIDSGNTIYF. CDR3 nucleotides: TGTGCCAGCAGATTGGACACTATCGACTCTGGAAACACCATATATTTT.

Here the CDR3 DNA reads TGTGCCAGCTCCCTCGGGGGAAGACCTAACACTGAAGCTTTCTTT. Translated: CASSLGGRPNTEAFF. The genes are TRBV18 and TRBJ1-1; maybe TRBD1 (5 bases). Trimming removed 6 bases at V and 2 bases at J, with 16 bases between. CDR1 KGHSH and CDR2 LQKENI come from the germline V gene. This CDR3 is built from 15 residues. The full variable domain, completed using reference TRBV18 and TRBJ1-1, is NAGVMQNPRHLVRRRGQEARLRCSPMKGHSHVYWYRQLPEEGLKFMVYLQKENIIDESGMPKERFSAEFPKEGPSILRIQQVVRGDSAAYFCASSLGGRPNTEAFFGQGTRLTVV.

This clone was counted only a few times. The chain recombines TRBV2 with TRBJ1-1; D not resolved. There are 12 residues in the CDR3. Trimming stripped 4 bases from V and 5 bases from J, with 8 bases between. Germline CDR1 reads SNHLY; CDR2 reads FYNNEI. DNA for the CDR3: TGTGCCAGCAGTGGTACAGTAACTGAAGCTTTCTTT. As protein: CASSGTVTEAFF.

CDR3 nucleotide sequence: TGTGCCAGTAGTGGGACTAGCGGGTGGGTGAATGAGCAGTTCTTC. Its protein product is CASSGTSGWVNEQFF. The chain employs TRBV19 and TRBJ2-1, with TRBD2 matching 12 bases. After removal of 5 bases from V and 7 bases from J, the junction contained 6 bases not matched to a gene. Germline V gene lookup returns CDR1 LNHDA and CDR2 SQIVND (reference sequence). This CDR3 has 15 residues.

The genes are TRBV10-2 and TRBJ1-3; D is possibly TRBD1 (6 bases). Germline CDR1 reads WSHSY; CDR2 reads SAAADI. The CDR3 contains 14 residues. V lost 3 bases and J lost 4, with 10 bases in between. CDR3 residues: CASSEQGAGNTIYF. CDR3 in DNA: TGCGCCAGCAGTGAACAGGGAGCAGGAAACACCATATATTTT.

The chain is built from TRBV27 and TRBJ2-5, with a tentative D call TRBD1 (5 bases). The CDR3 loop spans 13 amino acids. V dropped 5 bases and J dropped 5 bases, with 12 bases sitting between them. Looked up from germline, CDR1 is MNHEY and CDR2 is SMNVEV (reference sequence). The CDR3 reads CASSNQRQETQYF. The CDR3, as DNA: TGTGCCAGCAGTAATCAACGACAGGAGACCCAGTACTTC.

The chain couples TRBV4-2 to TRBJ1-1; D not certain. V lost 0 bases and J lost 5, with 13 bases in between. Per the germline V gene, CDR1 is LGHNA and CDR2 is YNFKEQ. This CDR3 region has 15 residues. In nucleotides, the CDR3 is TGTGCCAGCAGCCAAGATCTGAGGGAGAGAACTGAAGCTTTCTTT. Protein product: CASSQDLRERTEAFF.

The gene calls are TRBV5-4 and TRBJ1-2; no clear D gene. Germline V gene lookup returns CDR1 SGHNT and CDR2 YYREEE (reference sequence). V was trimmed by 0 bases and J by 3 bases, leaving 12 bases between them. The CDR3 sequence is 15 residues long. This CDR3 reads CASSLAPGGHYGYTF. The CDR3 DNA reads as TGTGCCAGCAGCTTGGCCCCGGGAGGGCACTATGGCTACACCTTC. Full variable domain (missing parts from reference TRBV5-4 and TRBJ1-2): ETGVTQSPTHLIKTRGQQVTLRCSSQSGHNTVSWYQQALGQGPQFIFQYYREEENGRGNFPPRFSGLQFPNYSSELNVNALELDDSALYLCASSLAPGGHYGYTFGSGTRLTVV.

The chain combines TRBV11-3 with TRBJ1-1; D might be TRBD1 (6 bases). The CDR3 is made up of 15 amino acids. The germline gives CDR1 SGHNT, CDR2 YENEEA. V lost 1 base and J lost 3, with 12 bases in between. The CDR3 nucleotides are TGTGCCAGCAGCTTAGGGGGGGGCCGGGACACTGAAGCTTTCTTT. It specifies CASSLGGGRDTEAFF. Variable domain in full (rest from reference TRBV11-3 and TRBJ1-1): EAGVVQSPRYKIIEKKQPVAFWCNPISGHNTLYWYLQNLGQGPELLIRYENEEAVDDSQLPKDRFSAERLKGVDSTLKIQPAELGDSAVYLCASSLGGGRDTEAFFGQGTRLTVV.

This chain links TRBV5-1 with TRBJ1-1, with TRBD1 matching over 8 bases. Germline CDR1 reads SGHRS; CDR2 reads YFSETQ. The CDR3 is 16 amino acids. V dropped 1 base and J dropped 7; count of bases not matched to a gene: 12. DNA of the CDR3: TGCGCCAGCAGCTTGAGGGGGACAGGCTTGGGAGGTGAAGCTTTCTTT. Amino acid sequence: CASSLRGTGLGGEAFF.

The chain recombines TRBV29-1 with TRBJ2-1, with 11 positions matching TRBD1. The J segment lost 12 bases and the V segment lost 4 bases, leaving 8 bases of the junction unmatched. Germline assignment: CDR1 SQVTM and CDR2 ANQGSEA. The CDR3 covers 13 residues. The CDR3 region is CSVGGQGAIGQFF. The CDR3 region has the DNA TGCAGCGTTGGCGGACAGGGGGCAATAGGGCAGTTCTTC.

The chain links TRBV7-9 to TRBJ2-2, with 9 bases that match TRBD1. The J segment lost 3 bases and the V segment lost 5 bases, leaving 4 bases of the junction unmatched. CDR1 is SEHNR, CDR2 FQNEAQ, per germline (reference sequence). CDR3 length: 15 residues. The CDR3 nucleotides are TGTGCCAGCAGCCCCCGGGACAGGGACACCGGGGAGCTGTTTTTT. It is translated as CASSPRDRDTGELFF.

The rearrangement joins TRBV12-3 or TRBV12-4 to TRBJ1-2, with TRBD1 as a possible D gene (6 bases). V was cut by 5 bases and J by 4 bases, with 11 bases left in between. The CDR3 is 13 amino acids. CDR3 DNA sequence: TGTGCCAGCAGTCGACAGGACAGCTATGGCTACACCTTC. Encoded protein: CASSRQDSYGYTF.

The genes are TRBV19 and TRBJ1-5, with 9 bases fitting TRBD1. With 10 bases clipped from V and 3 bases from J, the junction kept 7 bases outside the gene matches. This CDR3 spans 14 amino acids. Looked up from germline, CDR1 is LNHDA and CDR2 is SQIVND (reference sequence). CDR3 sequence reads: CATSRDRDNQPQHF. CDR3 nucleotides: TGTGCCACCAGCCGGGACAGGGACAATCAGCCCCAGCATTTT. Drawing the rest from reference TRBV19 and TRBJ1-5, the complete variable domain is DGGITQSPKYLFRKEGQNVTLSCEQNLNHDAMYWYRQDPGQGLRLIYYSQIVNDFQKGDIAEGYSVSREKKESFPLTVTSAQKNPTAFYLCATSRDRDNQPQHFGDGTRLSIL.

This clone has only one observation. The chain recombines TRBV27 with TRBJ2-7, with 10 bases fitting TRBD1. This CDR3 region has 17 residues. Germline values: CDR1 MNHEY, CDR2 SMNVEV (reference sequence). Trimming removed 2 bases from V and 5 bases from J; junction bases left unmatched: 12. The CDR3 DNA reads TGTGCCAGCAGTTTACTCTTTCGGGACAGGGGTGGCGACGAGCAGTACTTC. It encodes CASSLLFRDRGGDEQYF.

The chain joins TRBV28 to TRBJ1-2; maybe TRBD1 (5 bases). The V end lost 1 base, the J end lost 7 bases, and 13 bases lay between the germline ends. The CDR3 extends over 14 amino acids. Germline lookup yields CDR1 MDHEN and CDR2 SYDVKM. The CDR3 nucleotides read TGTGCCAGCAGTTTATCGCAGGGTATGGGTGGCTACACCTTC. Translation: CASSLSQGMGGYTF.

V usage is TRBV14 and J usage is TRBJ1-4, with D tentatively TRBD1 (5 bases). This CDR3 has 15 amino acids. The V gene lost 4 bases and the J gene lost 7 bases, with 16 bases spanning the gap. Germline V gives CDR1 SGHDN, CDR2 FVKESK. The CDR3, as DNA: TGTGCCAGCAGCCGCGGATCACGGGGGGGTGAAAAACTGTTTTTT. It specifies CASSRGSRGGEKLFF.